The 5 T cell receptor beta chains below were found in one sample sequenced in a study of T cell responses to AZD1222 COVID-19 vaccine. Clones were sequenced by immunoSEQ multiplex PCR, and TCRdb holds only the in-frame ones, with some missing. The data show roughly 120,000 clones, with 80% to 95% seen just once and less than 2.5% held by the top ten. The input for sequencing was peripheral blood, taken 28 days after the second AZD1222 dose. The origin of the receptors is an adult who received the AZD1222 COVID-19 vaccine.

The chain has TRBV6-5 and TRBJ2-1; no firm D call. With 5 bases removed from V and 3 bases from J, the gap between germline ends came to 8 bases. The CDR3 is 13 residues long. Germline loops: CDR1 MNHEY, CDR2 SVGAGI. This chain's CDR3 is CASSRRDYNEQFF. In DNA form, the CDR3 reads TGTGCCAGCAGTAGGCGTGACTACAATGAGCAGTTCTTC.

The gene calls are TRBV5-1 and TRBJ2-1; TRBD1 might be the D (7 bases). The germline CDR1 and CDR2 sequences are SGHRS and YFSETQ. The CDR3 runs 16 residues. V was clipped by 0 bases and J by 3 bases, with 13 bases between them. CDR3 in amino acids: CASSLGRGVFYNEQFF. The DNA of the CDR3 is TGCGCCAGCAGCTTGGGCAGGGGGGTGTTCTACAATGAGCAGTTCTTC. The full variable domain, with the rest looked up from reference TRBV5-1 and TRBJ2-1, is KAGVTQTPRYLIKTRGQQVTLSCSPISGHRSVSWYQQTPGQGLQFLFEYFSETQRNKGNFPGRFSGRQFSNSRSEMNVSTLELGDSALYLCASSLGRGVFYNEQFFGPGTRLTVL.

The chain carries TRBV5-6 and TRBJ2-7; D is undetermined. Per the germline V gene, CDR1 is SGHDT and CDR2 is YYEEEE. The CDR3 has 13 residues. V lost 4 bases and J 3 bases, leaving 11 bases between the germline ends. CDR3 residues: CASSLTLIYEQYF. CDR3 coding DNA: TGTGCCAGCAGCCTGACACTGATCTACGAGCAGTACTTC.

V usage is TRBV7-2 and J usage is TRBJ1-5; possibly TRBD1 for D (6 bases). This CDR3 spans 14 amino acids. Per the germline V gene, CDR1 is SGHTA and CDR2 is FQGNSA. V shed 8 bases and J shed 6 bases, with 17 bases lying between them. The CDR3 loop is CASARPGEGQPQHF. As DNA, the CDR3 is TGTGCCAGCGCGCGGCCAGGGGAGGGTCAGCCCCAGCATTTT.

This clone was observed a single time. The CDR3 coding sequence is TGTGCCAGCAGGGTTCGTCAGGCACAAGAGACCCAGTACTTC. Amino acid sequence: CASRVRQAQETQYF. The J gene is TRBJ2-5, the V gene TRBV6-5; no definite D call. Trimming shortened V by 6 bases and J by 2 bases, and 13 bases separated the two germline ends. CDR3 length equals 14 residues. From germline, CDR1 is MNHEY and CDR2 SVGAGI.